This T cell receptor (beta chain) was retrieved from a study of siplizumab effects on memory and regulatory T cells. Whole-study findings and limits: Tregs that proliferated in siplizumab cultures did not have their suppressive function confirmed. There appeared to be greater diversity in naive T cells than in memory cells, and naive T cells seemed major contributors to the alloresponse.

On this clone itself: The antigen is undetermined.

Sequenced by immunoSEQ multiplex PCR; TCRdb stores in-frame clones only, minus some. The sample has tens of thousands of clones, around 97% seen once. Sample: naive CD4+ T cells sorted from blood. The sequence came from a human donor in good health.

Written as DNA, the CDR3 is TGTGCCAGTAGTATCCGACAGGGGACTAGACTAGCGGGGGGACCTGACGAGCAGTTCTTC. Translated: CASSIRQGTRLAGGPDEQFF. The rearrangement joins TRBV19 to TRBJ2-1; TRBD2 matches at 13 bases. Germline V gene data show CDR1 as LNHDA and CDR2 as SQIVND (reference sequence). The CDR3 runs to 20 residues. J lost 10 bases, V lost 3 bases, and 21 bases had no gene match.